This T cell receptor beta chain was sequenced in a study of T cell changes during pregnancy in multiple sclerosis (dated by TCRdb to between 2017 and 2020). Study-wide context: The study looked at changes in the T cell repertoire across pregnancy in women with multiple sclerosis.

To note about this clone: The specificity of this receptor is unknown. No per-base quality is available; no much larger clone lies one base away.

The CDR3 goes from the cysteine to the phenylalanine over 15 residues. The entry retains the CDR3 DNA only, 45 bases that are in frame from base 1. For CDR1 and CDR2, the germline V gene lists SQVTM and ANQGSEA. Here V drops 5 bases and J drops 0 bases, and the junction holds 8 bases not matched to any gene. The method behind the library was the immunoSEQ multiplex PCR assay. Entries here come from immuneACCESS through TCRdb and include only in-frame sequences with V and J called. Some clones fail to appear in such tables; in the studies checked, an unresolved V gene covers under half of the shortfall, and the cause of the remainder is unknown. The sample table holds about 75,000 clones, of which roughly 90% were seen once. In total, the top ten clones hold about 0.9% of the sample.

This clonotype was obtained from a female donor in good health, enrolled as a control in a pregnancy study. This sequence uses TRBV29-1 and TRBJ1-1; 8 central nucleotides agree with TRBD1. Material: peripheral blood, obtained in the first trimester of pregnancy. CDR3 sequence: CSVHPRGPVNTEAFF. The bases read TGCAGCGTTCACCCCAGGGGGCCCGTGAACACTGAAGCTTTCTTT.